One and the same sample provided the 14 T cell receptor beta chains below, sequenced in a study of T cell responses to AZD1222 COVID-19 vaccine. Assay used: immunoSEQ multiplex PCR; TCRdb lists only in-frame clones, some missing. This table holds over 150,000 clones, roughly nine tenths found once. The sequencing used peripheral blood, collected on day 0 of AZD1222 vaccination. These TCRs come from an adult in good health.

This chain connects TRBV19 to TRBJ1-2, with a possible D match to TRBD1 (6 bases). Per the germline V gene, CDR1 is LNHDA and CDR2 is SQIVND (reference sequence). V was trimmed by 8 bases and J by 1 base, leaving 11 bases between them. CDR3 length equals 13 residues. This CDR3 is CASRRGSNYGYTF. The CDR3 nucleotides are TGTGCCAGTCGCAGGGGAAGTAACTATGGCTACACCTTC. The variable domain in full, completed from reference TRBV19 and TRBJ1-2, reads DGGITQSPKYLFRKEGQNVTLSCEQNLNHDAMYWYRQDPGQGLRLIYYSQIVNDFQKGDIAEGYSVSREKKESFPLTVTSAQKNPTAFYLCASRRGSNYGYTFGSGTRLTVV.

The V and J genes are TRBV18 and TRBJ1-1, with 9 bases matching TRBD1. V lost 6 bases to trimming and J lost 2 bases; unmatched junction nucleotides: 7. Looked up from germline, CDR1 is KGHSH and CDR2 is LQKENI. CDR3 length: 15 amino acids. The CDR3 DNA reads TGTGCCAGCTCTCCCTCGGACAGGGGAAACACTGAAGCTTTCTTT. Encoded protein: CASSPSDRGNTEAFF.

This CDR3 is CASSEGEQPPGGYGYTF. In DNA form, the CDR3 reads TGCGCCAGCAGCGAGGGGGAACAACCCCCTGGTGGCTATGGCTACACCTTC. J is TRBJ1-2 and V is TRBV4-3; D is possibly TRBD1 (6 bases). V was clipped by 5 bases and J by 4 bases, with 23 bases between them. The CDR3 has 17 residues. Germline CDR1 reads LGHNA; CDR2 reads YSLEER.

This clone was seen just once. The V call is TRBV4-3, the J call TRBJ1-2; maybe TRBD1 (6 bases). V lost 0 bases, J lost 5 bases, and 13 bases lay in between. The CDR3 totals 15 residues. Germline values: CDR1 LGHNA, CDR2 YSLEER. Here the CDR3 reads CASSQDGSGAYGYTF. The DNA for the CDR3 is TGCGCCAGCAGCCAAGATGGGTCGGGGGCTTATGGCTACACCTTC.

A few counts support this clone. The genes are TRBV7-2 and TRBJ1-1, with 7 bases identical to TRBD1. Germline CDR1 SGHTA, CDR2 FQGNSA. The CDR3 extends over 16 amino acids. Trimming at V came to 0 bases and at J to 7 bases, leaving 11 bases not matched to a gene. The CDR3 region has the DNA TGTGCCAGCAGCTTAGCAGGGGGCTCCGGGTGGTTTGAAGCTTTCTTT. Translating it yields CASSLAGGSGWFEAFF.

The chain couples TRBV27 to TRBJ2-1; 10 bases are a match to TRBD2. This CDR3 contains 17 residues. V dropped 3 bases and J dropped 6; count of bases not matched to a gene: 11. The V gene's germline CDR1 is MNHEY and CDR2 SMNVEV (reference sequence). DNA of the CDR3: TGTGCCAGCAGTTTCATAAGCGGGGGGGCCCTTGGCAATGAGCAGTTCTTC. This encodes CASSFISGGALGNEQFF.

The genes are TRBV5-3 and TRBJ1-2; TRBD1 matches at 11 bases. TRBV5-3 is marked as an open reading frame, function uncertain. With V trimmed by 6 bases and J by 7 bases, 11 bases remained unmatched. The CDR3 totals 15 residues. CDR3 amino acids: CARIRGGTGGGGYTF. DNA of the CDR3: TGTGCCAGAATTAGAGGAGGGACAGGGGGTGGTGGCTACACCTTC.

The rearrangement links TRBV21-1 to TRBJ2-7; TRBD1 is the table's D call and was not checked against the DNA. TRBV21-1 is an annotated pseudogene. The CDR3 covers 14 residues. CDR3 DNA sequence: TGTGCCAGCAGCAATGTTCCGTGGGGGCACGAGCAGTACTTC. As protein: CASSNVPWGHEQYF.

The CDR3 DNA sequence: TGTGCCAGCAGTCCGGATCCCGGGACAGGGGTCTCCTACGAGCAGTACTTC. It is translated as CASSPDPGTGVSYEQYF. The genes are TRBV27 and TRBJ2-7; TRBD1 matches 10 bases. V lost 5 bases, J lost 0 bases, and 10 bases stayed unmatched. The CDR3 consists of 17 residues. Germline CDR1 and CDR2: MNHEY and SMNVEV (reference sequence).

This chain uses TRBV27 with TRBJ1-6; a weak D match, TRBD1 (5 bases). Deletions cut 5 bases from V and 0 bases from J, with 11 bases between. CDR3 length equals 16 residues. Germline V gene lookup returns CDR1 MNHEY and CDR2 SMNVEV (reference sequence). The CDR3 bases are TGTGCCAGCAGTGGGGGACCTGGCTCCTATAATTCACCCCTCCACTTT. Translated, it gives CASSGGPGSYNSPLHF.

V usage is TRBV4-3 and J usage is TRBJ1-2; no definite D call. The CDR3 runs to 13 residues. The V gene's germline CDR1 is LGHNA and CDR2 YSLEER. With 1 base removed from V and 6 bases from J, the gap between germline ends came to 9 bases. CDR3 nucleotide sequence: TGCGCCAGCAGCCAAGGGGGAAAAGATGGCTACACCTTC. Protein sequence: CASSQGGKDGYTF.

The chain employs TRBV5-1 and TRBJ1-4; 9 nucleotides match TRBD1. This CDR3 is built from 15 residues. CDR1 SGHRS and CDR2 YFSETQ come from the germline V gene. Trimming removed 3 bases from V and 8 bases from J; junction bases left unmatched: 8. The CDR3 sequence: CASSWGDRDEEKLFF. CDR3 coding DNA: TGCGCCAGCAGCTGGGGGGACAGGGATGAGGAAAAACTGTTTTTT.

The rearrangement joins TRBV7-9 to TRBJ1-1; D perhaps matches TRBD1 (5 bases). CDR3 size: 15 residues. CDR1 and CDR2 from the germline V gene are SEHNR and FQNEAQ (reference sequence). Trimming left V 0 bases short and J 4 bases short, with 12 bases between. The CDR3 nucleotides read TGTGCCAGCAGCTTAGCAATTGGCAGGGCCACTGAAGCTTTCTTT. As protein: CASSLAIGRATEAFF.

The chain couples TRBV5-4 to TRBJ2-2; D gene unclear. CDR3 size: 15 residues. CDR1 and CDR2 from the germline V gene are SGHNT and YYREEE (reference sequence). Trimming took off 1 base at V and 0 bases at J, with 7 bases between the two ends. The CDR3 reads CASSLWAANTGELFF. As DNA, the CDR3 is TGTGCCAGCAGCTTGTGGGCCGCGAACACCGGGGAGCTGTTTTTT.